One and the same sample provided the 31 T cell receptor beta chains below, sequenced in a study of response to subunit inactivated influenza vaccine. TCRdb itself ran the RT-PCR reads through MiXCR, one entry per CDR3 protein. The table lists about 830,000 distinct CDR3 sequences, less than 20% of them singletons, with about a tenth in the top ten. The sequences come from PBMCs from blood, collected roughly 5 days after vaccination. Receptor source: a man between 50 and 59 years old who received an inactivated influenza vaccine.

There are a few counts of this clonotype. V usage is TRBV5-1 and J usage is TRBJ2-2; TRBD2 aligns across 7 bases. Trimming removed 1 base from V and 3 bases from J; junction bases left unmatched: 3. CDR1 SGHRS and CDR2 YFSETQ come from the germline V gene. The CDR3 consists of 15 residues. This CDR3 reads CASSLRTRYTGELFF. CDR3 DNA: TGCGCCAGCAGCTTGCGGACTAGATACACCGGGGAGCTGTTTTTT.

This clonotype was observed a handful of times. The chain combines TRBV5-1 with TRBJ2-5; no clear D. There are 16 residues in the CDR3. CDR1 is SGHRS, CDR2 YFSETQ, per germline. Trimming removed 0 bases from V and 2 bases from J, with 14 bases in between. The chain's CDR3 is CASSLGTTGTQETQYF. CDR3 bases: TGCGCCAGCAGCTTGGGAACGACTGGAACACAAGAGACCCAGTACTTC.

This chain links TRBV20-1 with TRBJ2-2, with TRBD2 matching over 7 bases. J gave up 0 bases and V 1 base, and 8 bases lay outside the gene matches. CDR3 length: 17 amino acids. Germline V gene data show CDR1 as DFQATT and CDR2 as SNEGSKA (reference sequence). In DNA form, the CDR3 reads TGCAGTGCTAGAGGGGAGGGACTCATCGCGAACACCGGGGAGCTGTTTTTT. Translating it yields CSARGEGLIANTGELFF.

The chain combines TRBV4-3 with TRBJ2-7, with 11 positions matching TRBD2. Germline CDR1 LGHNA, CDR2 YSLEER. This CDR3 region has 16 residues. V was pared by 0 bases and J by 4 bases, with 5 bases of the junction left unmatched. CDR3 DNA sequence: TGCGCCAGCAGCCAAGACTCTAGCGGGAGGAGATACGAGCAGTACTTC. This codes for CASSQDSSGRRYEQYF.

This clonotype was detected ten times or more. The V and J genes are TRBV7-2 and TRBJ2-3; D is ambiguous. The CDR3 loop spans 15 amino acids. V was pared by 7 bases and J by 0 bases, with 14 bases between. Germline CDR1 and CDR2: SGHTA and FQGNSA. The CDR3, as DNA: TGTGCCAGCACGGTGCCAGGCCCTAGCACAGATACGCAGTATTTT. It encodes CASTVPGPSTDTQYF.

The chain uses TRBV20-1 and TRBJ2-3; a possible D gene is TRBD2 (5 bases). With 3 bases removed from V and 11 bases from J, the gap between germline ends came to 15 bases. Germline CDR1 DFQATT, CDR2 SNEGSKA (reference sequence). CDR3 length equals 12 residues. The chain's CDR3 is CSASLGNREQYF. CDR3 nucleotide sequence: TGCAGTGCTAGCTTGGGGAATCGGGAGCAGTATTTT.

This clonotype has ten or more counts. The chain links TRBV5-6 to TRBJ2-7; TRBD1 is a possible D gene (6 bases). V was pared by 4 bases and J by 0 bases, with 11 bases between. Germline values: CDR1 SGHDT, CDR2 YYEEEE. The CDR3 loop spans 14 amino acids. The CDR3 region is CASSDRKSSYEQYF. The CDR3 region has the DNA TGTGCCAGCAGCGACAGGAAGAGCTCCTACGAGCAGTACTTC.

This clonotype was picked up many times. V and J are TRBV4-1 and TRBJ2-7; D remains unclear. The CDR3 sequence is 14 residues long. Germline CDR1 is MGHRA and CDR2 is YSYEKL. V gave up 6 bases and J gave up 0 bases, with 12 bases separating them. This chain's CDR3 is CASSLAQSSYEQYF. CDR3 bases: TGCGCCAGCAGTCTCGCCCAGAGCTCCTACGAGCAGTACTTC.

This clonotype was detected only a few times. The chain couples TRBV28 to TRBJ2-3; 13 positions match TRBD2. There are 16 residues in the CDR3. Germline values: CDR1 MDHEN, CDR2 SYDVKM. Trimming removed 6 bases from V and 11 bases from J; junction bases left unmatched: 14. The CDR3 nucleotides are TGTGCCAGCAGCTCCTTTGGACTAGCGGGAGTAGTTATGCAGTATTTT. Translating gives CASSSFGLAGVVMQYF.

This clonotype was observed a handful of times. The chain recombines TRBV10-3 with TRBJ2-2; TRBD1 might be the D (6 bases). V was clipped by 3 bases and J by 2 bases, with 13 bases between them. The CDR3 consists of 16 residues. Germline lookup yields CDR1 ENHRY and CDR2 SYGVKD. The CDR3, as DNA: TGTGCCATCAGTGAAGCCGGACAGACTAACACCGGGGAGCTGTTTTTT. Translation gives CAISEAGQTNTGELFF.

V is TRBV15 and J is TRBJ2-3, with 12 bases aligning to TRBD2. CDR3 size: 16 residues. Germline CDR1 is LNHNV and CDR2 is YYDKDF (reference sequence). The ends lost 5 bases at V and 4 bases at J; junction bases unmatched: 7. CDR3 DNA sequence: TGTGCCACCAGCGGCGGACTAGCGGGAAGCGCAGATACGCAGTATTTT. Its protein product is CATSGGLAGSADTQYF. The complete variable domain, with remaining parts taken from reference TRBV15 and TRBJ2-3, reads DAMVIQNPRYQVTQFGKPVTLSCSQTLNHNVMYWYQQKSSQAPKLLFHYYDKDFNNEADTPDNFQSRRPNTSFCFLDIRSPGLGDTAMYLCATSGGLAGSADTQYFGPGTRLTVL.

This clonotype was picked up a small number of times. CDR3 region: CASSVDKRGSSSYEQYF. CDR3 nucleotide sequence: TGTGCCAGCAGCGTAGATAAGAGAGGCTCAAGCTCCTACGAGCAGTACTTC. This rearrangement joins TRBV9 to TRBJ2-7; D gene ambiguous. V lost 0 bases and J 0 bases, leaving 16 bases between the germline ends. CDR1 and CDR2 from the germline V gene are SGDLS and YYNGEE. This CDR3 spans 17 amino acids.

This clonotype was counted at least ten times. The CDR3, as DNA: TGTGCCAGTCGTCCTCCGACAGGCTCGAATGAAAAACTGTTTTTT. Translating gives CASRPPTGSNEKLFF. V usage is TRBV12-3 or TRBV12-4 and J usage is TRBJ1-4; tentatively, D is TRBD1 (6 bases). Trimming removed 9 bases at V and 5 bases at J, with 19 bases between. The CDR3 has 15 amino acids.

This clonotype was observed many times. V and J are TRBV20-1 and TRBJ2-2; 7 bases are a match to TRBD2. CDR3 length: 14 residues. Germline V lookup: CDR1 DFQATT, CDR2 SNEGSKA (reference sequence). The V and J ends lost 1 base and 4 bases, in that order; junction bases with no gene match: 3. CDR3 bases: TGCAGTGCTAGAGTGACGGGGGGCACCGGGGAGCTGTTTTTT. It codes for CSARVTGGTGELFF.

Ten or more counts support this clonotype. This chain links TRBV4-3 with TRBJ2-1; TRBD2 agrees at 14 bases. The CDR3 loop spans 17 amino acids. Germline V gene lookup returns CDR1 LGHNA and CDR2 YSLEER. J gave up 8 bases and V 0 bases, and 6 bases lay outside the gene matches. This CDR3 reads CASSQEQGLAGEYEQFF. CDR3 DNA sequence: TGCGCCAGCAGCCAAGAACAGGGACTAGCGGGAGAATATGAGCAGTTCTTC.

The chain recombines TRBV29-1 with TRBJ2-7; D remains unclear. V shed 4 bases and J shed 0 bases, with 7 bases lying between them. CDR3 length equals 12 residues. Germline CDR1 is SQVTM and CDR2 is ANQGSEA. CDR3 protein: CSVVQSSYEQYF. Here the CDR3 DNA reads TGCAGCGTTGTACAGAGCTCCTACGAGCAGTACTTC.

The table lists this clonotype with a count of one. The V call is TRBV4-3, the J call TRBJ1-4, with D unresolved. Trimming took 3 bases from V and 4 from J, leaving 9 bases between them. Germline V gene lookup returns CDR1 LGHNA and CDR2 YSLEER. CDR3 size: 14 residues. The CDR3 coding sequence is TGCGCCAGCAGCCAGGGAGTAGTTAATGAAAAACTGTTTTTT. Translation: CASSQGVVNEKLFF.

This clonotype was seen more than once but under ten times. V is TRBV10-3 and J is TRBJ2-7; D not resolved. Germline values: CDR1 ENHRY, CDR2 SYGVKD. V lost 4 bases to trimming and J lost 0 bases, with 10 bases between them. The CDR3 covers 14 residues. Here the CDR3 reads CAISGFGDSYEQYF. CDR3 nucleotide sequence: TGTGCCATCAGTGGTTTCGGCGACTCCTACGAGCAGTACTTC.

The rearrangement uses TRBV5-1 and TRBJ1-2, with D possibly TRBD1 on 6 matching bases. From germline, CDR1 is SGHRS and CDR2 YFSETQ. The CDR3 has 13 residues. The V and J ends lost 2 bases and 8 bases respectively, with 13 bases between them. CDR3 nucleotides: TGCGCCAGCAGCTTTACAGGGATAATGGGCTACACCTTC. It encodes CASSFTGIMGYTF.

This sequence joins TRBV20-1 and TRBJ2-7; 8 positions match TRBD1. This CDR3 region has 13 residues. Per the germline V gene, CDR1 is DFQATT and CDR2 is SNEGSKA (reference sequence). Trimming at V came to 4 bases and at J to 6 bases, leaving 8 bases not matched to a gene. The chain's CDR3 is CSAKDRVSREQYF. CDR3 DNA sequence: TGCAGTGCTAAGGACAGGGTCTCCCGCGAGCAGTACTTC.

V usage is TRBV5-1 and J usage is TRBJ2-6; 10 bases align to TRBD1. V dropped 4 bases and J dropped 0; count of bases not matched to a gene: 7. In germline, CDR1 is SGHRS, CDR2 YFSETQ. The CDR3 has 18 amino acids. The CDR3 spells CASSPGTGAFSGANVLTF. CDR3 DNA: TGCGCCAGCAGCCCCGGGACAGGGGCCTTCTCTGGGGCCAACGTCCTGACTTTC.

This clonotype has more than one count but fewer than ten. This chain joins TRBV28 and TRBJ2-7; TRBD1 matches 9 bases. Looked up from germline, CDR1 is MDHEN and CDR2 is SYDVKM. V dropped 3 bases and J dropped 5; count of bases not matched to a gene: 5. CDR3 length: 14 amino acids. CDR3 region: CASSLGTGFDEQYF. In DNA, the CDR3 is TGTGCCAGCAGTTTGGGGACAGGGTTCGACGAGCAGTACTTC.

This clonotype was counted at least ten times. The CDR3 DNA reads TGTGCCAGCAGTTACTCAGTACAGGGTGGGAATGAGCAGTTCTTC. This translates into CASSYSVQGGNEQFF. The V call is TRBV6-5, the J call TRBJ2-1; tentatively, D is TRBD1 (6 bases). The CDR3 is 15 amino acids. The V gene lost 0 bases and the J gene lost 7 bases, with 13 bases spanning the gap. Per germline, CDR1 MNHEY and CDR2 SVGAGI.

This clonotype was seen at least ten times. The chain is built from TRBV12-3 or TRBV12-4 and TRBJ1-2, with 9 bases identical to TRBD1. Germline trimming cut 5 bases from V and 7 bases from J; bases unmatched to any gene: 2. This CDR3 region has 12 residues. Written as DNA, the CDR3 is TGTGCCAGCAGTCCGGACAGGGGTGGCTACACCTTC. Translation: CASSPDRGGYTF.

Only a few counts were recorded for this clonotype. The chain uses TRBV6-2 or TRBV6-3 and TRBJ1-5; possible D gene TRBD1, 5 bases. Germline lookup yields CDR1 MNHEY and CDR2 SVGEGT. Trimming stripped 3 bases from V and 1 base from J, with 13 bases between. CDR3 length: 16 residues. CDR3 nucleotide sequence: TGTGCCAGCAGTTATGACAGCATAATAAGCAATCAGCCCCAGCATTTT. It codes for CASSYDSIISNQPQHF.

The chain joins TRBV20-1 to TRBJ1-1, with TRBD1 identical over 7 bases. Looked up from germline, CDR1 is DFQATT and CDR2 is SNEGSKA (reference sequence). V was pared by 5 bases and J by 1 base, with 4 bases of the junction left unmatched. The CDR3 length is 13 residues. The CDR3 region is CSAQQGRNTEAFF. CDR3 sequence (DNA): TGCAGTGCTCAACAGGGGAGGAACACTGAAGCTTTCTTT.

This clonotype was observed a handful of times. The chain combines TRBV12-3 or TRBV12-4 with TRBJ1-2, with 7 nucleotides matching TRBD1. V trimming: 5 bases; J trimming: 8 bases; junction bases outside the gene matches: 11. This CDR3 is 14 amino acids long. CDR3 nucleotide sequence: TGTGCCAGCAGTATCCACAGGGGAGGGAGAGGCTACACCTTC. This sequence encodes CASSIHRGGRGYTF.

The chain uses TRBV24-1 and TRBJ2-5; maybe TRBD2 (6 bases). The V gene lost 4 bases and the J gene lost 5 bases, with 19 bases spanning the gap. Germline V gene sequence: CDR1 KGHDR, CDR2 SFDVKD. The CDR3 is 16 residues long. The CDR3 region has the DNA TGTGCCACCAGTGAACCAAGTTCGCCCCGGGGGGAGACCCAGTACTTC. Protein product: CATSEPSSPRGETQYF.

The sample holds a few counts of this clonotype. The V gene is TRBV7-9, the J gene TRBJ2-1, with D possibly TRBD2 on 7 matching bases. The CDR3 runs to 14 residues. Germline V gene data show CDR1 as SEHNR and CDR2 as FQNEAQ (reference sequence). Between the trimmed V and J ends, which lost 11 bases and 8 bases, there was a span of 22 bases. The CDR3 sequence: CAFWGGPQTDEQFF. CDR3 DNA: TGTGCCTTCTGGGGGGGCCCACAAACCGATGAGCAGTTCTTC. The variable domain in full, completed from reference TRBV7-9 and TRBJ2-1, reads DTGVSQNPRHKITKRGQNVTFRCDPISEHNRLYWYRQTLGQGPEFLTYFQNEAQLEKSRLLSDRFSAERPKGSFSTLEIQRTEQGDSAMYLCAFWGGPQTDEQFFGPGTRLTVL.

The genes are TRBV6-4 and TRBJ2-1; 8 bases agree with TRBD2. The CDR3 is made up of 14 amino acids. Germline V gene sequence: CDR1 MRHNA, CDR2 SNTAGT. After removal of 0 bases from V and 7 bases from J, the junction contained 2 bases not matched to a gene. CDR3 sequence reads: CASSDSAGVNEQFF. The CDR3 DNA reads TGTGCCAGCAGTGACTCAGCGGGAGTAAATGAGCAGTTCTTC.

V gene TRBV6-5 combines with J gene TRBJ2-3; 7 nucleotides agree with TRBD2. Germline V lookup: CDR1 MNHEY, CDR2 SVGAGI. The CDR3 is made up of 16 amino acids. V gave up 5 bases and J gave up 0 bases; unmatched junction bases: 8. The CDR3 DNA reads as TGTGCCAGCAGTCACCAACCTAGCGGTAGCACAGATACGCAGTATTTT. Translating it yields CASSHQPSGSTDTQYF.